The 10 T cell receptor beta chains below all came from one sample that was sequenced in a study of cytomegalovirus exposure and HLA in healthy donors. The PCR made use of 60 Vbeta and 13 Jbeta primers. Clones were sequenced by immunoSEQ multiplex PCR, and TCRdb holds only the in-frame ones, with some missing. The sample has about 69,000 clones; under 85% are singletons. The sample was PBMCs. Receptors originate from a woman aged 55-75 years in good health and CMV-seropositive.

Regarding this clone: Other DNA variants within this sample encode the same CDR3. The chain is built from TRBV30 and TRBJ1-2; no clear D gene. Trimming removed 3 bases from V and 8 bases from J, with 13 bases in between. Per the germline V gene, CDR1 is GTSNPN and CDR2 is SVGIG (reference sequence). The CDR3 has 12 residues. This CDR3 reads CAWSLASGGYTF. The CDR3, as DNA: TGTGCCTGGAGCTTGGCTTCGGGAGGCTACACCTTC. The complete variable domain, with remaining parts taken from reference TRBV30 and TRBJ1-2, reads SQTIHQWPATLVQPVGSPLSLECTVEGTSNPNLYWYRQAAGRGLQLLFYSVGIGQISSEVPQNLSASRPQDRQFILSSKKLLLSDSGFYLCAWSLASGGYTFGSGTRLTVV.

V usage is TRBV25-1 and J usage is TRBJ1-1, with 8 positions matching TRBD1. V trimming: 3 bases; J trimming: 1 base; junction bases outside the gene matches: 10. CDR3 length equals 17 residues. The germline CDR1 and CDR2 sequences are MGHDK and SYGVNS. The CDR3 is CASSDPSSGQANTEAFF. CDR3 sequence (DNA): TGTGCCAGCAGTGACCCATCTTCGGGACAGGCGAACACTGAAGCTTTCTTT. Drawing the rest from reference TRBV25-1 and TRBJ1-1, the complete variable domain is EADIYQTPRYLVIGTGKKITLECSQTMGHDKMYWYQQDPGMELHLIHYSYGVNSTEKGDLSSESTVSRIRTEHFPLTLESARPSHTSQYLCASSDPSSGQANTEAFFGQGTRLTVV.

In DNA, the CDR3 is TGTGCCAGCTCACCCCAGGGGGAGACCCAGTACTTC. Amino acid sequence: CASSPQGETQYF. This chain uses TRBV18 with TRBJ2-5; tentative D call: TRBD1 (6 bases). The length of the CDR3 is 12 residues. V was shortened by 3 bases and J by 5 bases, with 7 bases between the two germline ends. CDR1 KGHSH and CDR2 LQKENI come from the germline V gene.

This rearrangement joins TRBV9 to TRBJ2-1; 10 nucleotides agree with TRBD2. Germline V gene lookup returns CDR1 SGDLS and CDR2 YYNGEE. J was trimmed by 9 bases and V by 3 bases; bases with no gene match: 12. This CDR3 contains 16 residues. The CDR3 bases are TGTGCCAGCAGCGCGGAGCATCTAGCGGGGGTGAGTGAGCAGTTCTTC. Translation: CASSAEHLAGVSEQFF.

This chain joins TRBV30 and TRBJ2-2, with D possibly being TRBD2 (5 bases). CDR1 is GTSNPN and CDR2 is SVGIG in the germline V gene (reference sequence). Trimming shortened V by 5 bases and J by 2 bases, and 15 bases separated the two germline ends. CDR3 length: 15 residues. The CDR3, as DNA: TGTGCCTGGGAGGGAACCGGGGATAACACCGGGGAGCTGTTTTTT. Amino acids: CAWEGTGDNTGELFF.

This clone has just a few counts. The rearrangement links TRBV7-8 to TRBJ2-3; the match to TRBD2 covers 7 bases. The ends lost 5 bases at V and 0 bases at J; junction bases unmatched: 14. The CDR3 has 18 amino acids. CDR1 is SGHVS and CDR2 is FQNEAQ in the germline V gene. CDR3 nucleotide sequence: TGTGCCAGCAGCGCCCGGGGCAAGCGGGATACTAGCACAGATACGCAGTATTTT. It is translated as CASSARGKRDTSTDTQYF.

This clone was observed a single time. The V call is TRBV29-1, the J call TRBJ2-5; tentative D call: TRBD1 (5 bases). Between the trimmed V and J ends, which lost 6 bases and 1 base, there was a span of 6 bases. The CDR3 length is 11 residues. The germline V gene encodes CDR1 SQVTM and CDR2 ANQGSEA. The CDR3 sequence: CSVGPQETQYF. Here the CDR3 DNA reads TGCAGCGTGGGGCCCCAAGAGACCCAGTACTTC. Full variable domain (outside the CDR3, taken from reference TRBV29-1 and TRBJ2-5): SAVISQKPSRDICQRGTSLTIQCQVDSQVTMMFWYRQQPGQSLTLIATANQGSEATYESGFVIDKFPISRPNLTFSTLTVSNMSPEDSSIYLCSVGPQETQYFGPGTRLLVL.

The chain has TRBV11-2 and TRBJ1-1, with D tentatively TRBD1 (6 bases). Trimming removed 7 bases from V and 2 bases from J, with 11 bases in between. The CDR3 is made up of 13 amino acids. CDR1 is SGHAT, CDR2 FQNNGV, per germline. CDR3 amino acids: CASTRTDNTEAFF. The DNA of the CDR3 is TGTGCCAGCACCCGGACAGACAACACTGAAGCTTTCTTT.

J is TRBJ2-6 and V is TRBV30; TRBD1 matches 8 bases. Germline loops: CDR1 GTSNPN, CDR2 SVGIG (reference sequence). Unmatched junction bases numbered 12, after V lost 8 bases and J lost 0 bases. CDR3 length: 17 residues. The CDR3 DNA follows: TGTGCCCGCGGGGCAGGACAGGGTTTCTCTGGGGCCAACGTCCTGACTTTC. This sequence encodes CARGAGQGFSGANVLTF.

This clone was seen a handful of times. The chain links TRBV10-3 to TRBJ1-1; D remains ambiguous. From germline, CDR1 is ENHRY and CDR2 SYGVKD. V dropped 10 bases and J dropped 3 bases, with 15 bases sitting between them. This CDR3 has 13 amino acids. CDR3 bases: TGTGCCACCGGGATGGTCGGCGACACTGAAGCTTTCTTT. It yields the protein CATGMVGDTEAFF.